This T cell receptor beta chain was captured by sequencing in a study of Ad26.COV2.S vaccination and SARS-CoV-2 variants. Overall study results and limits: It is possible that the TCR breadth and depth analyses underestimated the total T cell responses.

The CDR3 has 14 amino acids. Germline V gene lookup returns CDR1 MNHEY and CDR2 SVGAGI. With 3 bases clipped from V and 9 bases from J, the junction kept 5 bases outside the gene matches. TCRdb's copy holds only in-frame clones and misses some; the assay was immunoSEQ multiplex PCR. Altogether around 420,000 clones are present, more than 75% being singletons, with the ten largest covering 3.6%. Treatment of the sample: over 15 received Ad26.COV2.S at low or high dose, single or two shots; roughly five received placebo; per-sample allocation not given. The study sampled participants on day 63 after the first vaccine or placebo injection. Turning to this clone: Its specificity is not known.

The receptor comes from a person between 18 and 65 years old who received the Ad26.COV2.S COVID-19 vaccine or a placebo. V usage is TRBV6-5 and J usage is TRBJ2-1; 10 positions match TRBD1. The material sequenced was peripheral blood, taken in a trial of Ad26.COV2.S vaccine versus placebo. Written as DNA, the CDR3 is TGTGCCAGCAGTTATACCGGGACAGGGGTTGAGCAGTTCTTC. Encoded protein: CASSYTGTGVEQFF.